A single sample is the source of the 28 T cell receptor beta chains below, sequenced in a study of shared clonotypes between healthy human individuals. Sequencing used immunoSEQ multiplex PCR; TCRdb keeps in-frame clones, though not all of them. The sample lists 600,000 to 800,000 clones, roughly 72% seen once, with around 1.8% in the top ten. The sequenced sample was memory CD4+ T cells sorted from blood. Regarding subset: CD45RA-negative fraction. The receptor set was obtained from a woman in her twenties or thirties in good health.

Turning to this clone: With only one base between it and a far larger clone, this is likely a read error. Other DNA sequences in this specimen translate into the identical CDR3. The chain links TRBV7-3 to TRBJ2-1; 7 bases agree with TRBD2. CDR3 length equals 15 residues. V was clipped by 5 bases and J by 0 bases; unmatched bases: 4. The germline gives CDR1 SGHTA, CDR2 FQGTGA. The CDR3 DNA sequence: TGTGCCAGCAGCCCTCAGCGGGACTCCTACAATGAGCAGTTCTTC. Amino acid sequence: CASSPQRDSYNEQFF.

The chain combines TRBV19 with TRBJ2-1, with 9 bases matching TRBD1. The length of the CDR3 is 19 residues. The ends lost 5 bases at V and 2 bases at J; junction bases unmatched: 16. The germline V gene encodes CDR1 LNHDA and CDR2 SQIVND (reference sequence). The CDR3 coding sequence is TGTGCCAGTAGTTCCGACCCGGGACAGGGCCGAGAGCCCTACAATGAGCAGTTCTTC. Protein: CASSSDPGQGREPYNEQFF.

Only a few counts were recorded for this clone. The rearrangement uses TRBV5-1 and TRBJ2-3; a possible D gene is TRBD1 (7 bases). With 4 bases removed from V and 4 bases from J, the gap between germline ends came to 16 bases. From germline, CDR1 is SGHRS and CDR2 YFSETQ. The CDR3 contains 15 residues. The CDR3 region has the DNA TGCGCCAGCAGCACCCGGACAGGCGGGGCAGATACGCAGTATTTT. It is translated as CASSTRTGGADTQYF.

This clone was seen a single time. The chain carries TRBV28 and TRBJ2-2, with TRBD1 as a possible D gene (7 bases). The CDR3 has 15 residues. Germline V lookup: CDR1 MDHEN, CDR2 SYDVKM. The V end lost 5 bases, the J end lost 3 bases, and 13 bases lay between the germline ends. The CDR3 DNA reads TGTGCCAGCAGTCCAGGGGGGCGGGACACCGGGGAGCTGTTTTTT. As protein: CASSPGGRDTGELFF. Filled out from reference TRBV28 and TRBJ2-2, the complete variable domain reads DVKVTQSSRYLVKRTGEKVFLECVQDMDHENMFWYRQDPGLGLRLIYFSYDVKMKEKGDIPEGYSVSREKKERFSLILESASTNQTSMYLCASSPGGRDTGELFFGEGSRLTVL.

The chain uses TRBV19 and TRBJ1-2; 8 positions agree with TRBD1. The CDR3 consists of 13 residues. V trimming: 7 bases; J trimming: 5 bases; junction bases outside the gene matches: 6. Looked up from germline, CDR1 is LNHDA and CDR2 is SQIVND (reference sequence). The CDR3 region is CASIPTGGYGYTF. CDR3 in DNA: TGTGCCAGTATCCCCACAGGGGGTTATGGCTACACCTTC.

Ten or more counts support this clone. The chain joins TRBV11-3 to TRBJ2-3; 8 bases are a match to TRBD2. V dropped 3 bases and J dropped 3; count of bases not matched to a gene: 5. The CDR3 extends over 15 amino acids. Germline V CDR1 and CDR2: SGHNT, YENEEA. The CDR3, as DNA: TGTGCCAGCAGCTTCGCAGCGGGAGAGACAGATACGCAGTATTTT. Amino acid sequence: CASSFAAGETDTQYF.

This clone was found once. The V gene is TRBV25-1, the J gene TRBJ1-6, with 7 bases fitting TRBD1. The CDR3 runs 12 residues. CDR1 and CDR2 from the germline V gene are MGHDK and SYGVNS. Losses at the gene ends were 9 bases for V and 7 bases for J; bases not matched to a gene: 3. This CDR3 reads CASKGANSPLHF. CDR3 DNA: TGTGCCAGTAAGGGGGCGAATTCACCCCTCCACTTT.

V usage is TRBV5-4 and J usage is TRBJ2-7, with D perhaps given as TRBD1 or TRBD2 (5 bases each). V was clipped by 4 bases and J by 5 bases, with 16 bases between them. Germline V CDR1 and CDR2: SGHNT, YYREEE (reference sequence). The CDR3 has 14 amino acids. CDR3 in amino acids: CASSRGQGRDEQYF. CDR3 nucleotide sequence: TGTGCCAGCAGCCGAGGGCAGGGAAGGGACGAGCAGTACTTC.

This sequence joins TRBV4-2 and TRBJ2-2; 13 bases are a match to TRBD2. Germline V gene data show CDR1 as LGHNA and CDR2 as YNFKEQ. Germline trimming cut 3 bases from V and 1 base from J; bases unmatched to any gene: 8. The CDR3 spans 19 residues. CDR3 sequence (DNA): TGTGCCAGCAGCCAGCCCCGCACTAGCGGGAGGGGGAACACCGGGGAGCTGTTTTTT. Its translation is CASSQPRTSGRGNTGELFF.

This clone was recorded a few times. The rearrangement uses TRBV6-1 and TRBJ2-3, with D perhaps TRBD1 (6 bases). V lost 4 bases, J lost 4 bases, and 15 bases lay in between. The CDR3 has 15 residues. Germline-derived CDR1 and CDR2 are MNHNS and SASEGT. The CDR3 bases are TGTGCCAGCAGTGGAGTGGCAGGGGAAGCAGATACGCAGTATTTT. Its protein is CASSGVAGEADTQYF.

As concerns this clone: This is likely an artifact of a read error, given a far larger clone one base away. The sample carries other DNA sequences with the same CDR3. CDR3 in DNA: TGTGCCAGCAGCTTAGGGGCAGATACGCAGTATTTT. Its translation: CASSLGADTQYF. The chain recombines TRBV11-3 with TRBJ2-3, with D unclear. Germline assignment: CDR1 SGHNT and CDR2 YENEEA. Trimming left V 1 base short and J 4 bases short, with 3 bases between. The CDR3 length is 12 residues. Together with reference TRBV11-3 and TRBJ2-3, the CDR3 gives the full variable domain: EAGVVQSPRYKIIEKKQPVAFWCNPISGHNTLYWYLQNLGQGPELLIRYENEEAVDDSQLPKDRFSAERLKGVDSTLKIQPAELGDSAVYLCASSLGADTQYFGPGTRLTVL.

In this sample, this clone turned up once. The chain uses TRBV29-1 and TRBJ1-4; D perhaps matches TRBD1 (5 bases). The CDR3 sequence is 14 residues long. Trimming removed 7 bases at V and 8 bases at J, with 20 bases between. Germline V gives CDR1 SQVTM, CDR2 ANQGSEA. The CDR3 DNA is TGCAGCGCCGCCCGGGACTTTGGTAGAGAAAAACTGTTTTTT. Translated, it gives CSAARDFGREKLFF.

The J gene is TRBJ1-1, the V gene TRBV19, with TRBD1 matching over 7 bases. The CDR3 covers 17 residues. Per the germline V gene, CDR1 is LNHDA and CDR2 is SQIVND (reference sequence). With V trimmed by 5 bases and J by 4 bases, 16 bases remained unmatched. DNA for the CDR3: TGTGCCAGTAGTGTAACCCTCTCTCAACAGGGGACCACTGAAGCTTTCTTT. It yields the protein CASSVTLSQQGTTEAFF.

The chain recombines TRBV7-2 with TRBJ1-1, with D possibly TRBD1 on 5 matching bases. The CDR3 contains 16 residues. The V and J ends lost 1 base and 5 bases respectively, with 17 bases between them. The germline CDR1 and CDR2 sequences are SGHTA and FQGNSA. CDR3 residues: CASSLVIRASGTEAFF. In nucleotides, the CDR3 is TGTGCCAGCAGCTTAGTTATCAGGGCGAGTGGGACTGAAGCTTTCTTT.

The chain combines TRBV4-2 with TRBJ2-4; 8 bases match TRBD2. The CDR3 length is 15 residues. Germline-derived CDR1 and CDR2 are LGHNA and YNFKEQ. V shed 5 bases and J 0 bases; nucleotides not matched to a gene: 3. Here the CDR3 DNA reads TGTGCCAGCAGCGAACTAGCGGTAGCCAAAAACATTCAGTACTTC. Protein sequence: CASSELAVAKNIQYF.

V is TRBV28 and J is TRBJ1-5; the match to TRBD1 covers 8 bases. V gave up 6 bases and J gave up 7 bases; unmatched junction bases: 11. CDR1 and CDR2 (germline): MDHEN, SYDVKM. This CDR3 is built from 15 residues. The CDR3 DNA reads as TGTGCCAGCAGATGGACAGGGCAGCGGCGGCAGCCCCAGCATTTT. The encoded protein is CASRWTGQRRQPQHF.

This clone was counted only a few times. The rearrangement links TRBV19 to TRBJ2-2; D gene uncertain. This CDR3 is built from 17 residues. Germline CDR1 and CDR2: LNHDA and SQIVND (reference sequence). V was pared by 0 bases and J by 2 bases, with 13 bases between. CDR3: CASSIDPGLSNTGELFF. CDR3 nucleotides: TGTGCCAGTAGTATAGATCCCGGGCTGTCCAACACCGGGGAGCTGTTTTTT.

About this clone: An end of the junction differs from the germline gene, which may be a read error. This chain joins TRBV9 and TRBJ2-3, with D perhaps matching TRBD1 (5 bases). CDR1 and CDR2 from the germline V gene are SGDLS and YYNGEE. The CDR3 covers 13 residues. In DNA form, the CDR3 reads TGTGCCAGCAGCGTAGGAGGCACAGGTACGCAGTATTTT. It is translated as CASSVGGTGTQYF.

The V call is TRBV28, the J call TRBJ1-5, with 7 bases fitting TRBD1. CDR1 and CDR2 (germline): MDHEN, SYDVKM. J gave up 0 bases and V 3 bases, and 8 bases lay outside the gene matches. The CDR3 has 17 amino acids. The CDR3 nucleotides read TGTGCCAGCAGTTTCGGAGGGGGCCCTTATAGCAATCAGCCCCAGCATTTT. It is translated as CASSFGGGPYSNQPQHF. Full variable domain (remainder filled in from reference TRBV28 and TRBJ1-5): DVKVTQSSRYLVKRTGEKVFLECVQDMDHENMFWYRQDPGLGLRLIYFSYDVKMKEKGDIPEGYSVSREKKERFSLILESASTNQTSMYLCASSFGGGPYSNQPQHFGDGTRLSIL.

The rearrangement links TRBV6-5 to TRBJ1-5, with 7 bases matching TRBD1. This CDR3 is built from 15 residues. From germline, CDR1 is MNHEY and CDR2 SVGAGI. V was clipped by 2 bases and J by 5 bases; unmatched bases: 6. As DNA, the CDR3 is TGTGCCAGCAGTTACCGGGGGACAGCAGATCAGCCCCAGCATTTT. Amino acids: CASSYRGTADQPQHF.

V usage is TRBV30 and J usage is TRBJ1-5; the D gene is possibly TRBD1 (6 bases). The V end lost 3 bases, the J end lost 7 bases, and 13 bases lay between the germline ends. Per germline, CDR1 GTSNPN and CDR2 SVGIG (reference sequence). The CDR3 is 13 residues long. The CDR3 protein is CAWSLAGDQPQHF. For the CDR3, the DNA is TGTGCCTGGAGCTTGGCAGGGGACCAGCCCCAGCATTTT. Full variable domain (outside the CDR3, taken from reference TRBV30 and TRBJ1-5): SQTIHQWPATLVQPVGSPLSLECTVEGTSNPNLYWYRQAAGRGLQLLFYSVGIGQISSEVPQNLSASRPQDRQFILSSKKLLLSDSGFYLCAWSLAGDQPQHFGDGTRLSIL.

The chain couples TRBV19 to TRBJ1-3; 10 nucleotides match TRBD1. This CDR3 is 16 amino acids long. Trimming cost V 8 bases and J 2 bases; bases outside gene matches: 9. Germline V gene sequence: CDR1 LNHDA, CDR2 SQIVND (reference sequence). CDR3 nucleotide sequence: TGTGCCAGTCTCGGGTGGGGGACAGGGGCTGGAAACACCATATATTTT. It yields the protein CASLGWGTGAGNTIYF.

On this clone: At one of its ends the junction is not consistent with the germline gene, which may arise from a read error. The chain is built from TRBV28 and TRBJ2-4; 7 bases are shared with TRBD2. CDR1 is MDHEN, CDR2 SYDVKM, per germline. This CDR3 is built from 11 residues. This chain's CDR3 is CASSSAGTKDF. The CDR3 region has the DNA TGTGCCAGCAGTTCTGCGGGGACTAAGGACTTC.

The rearrangement joins TRBV6-6 to TRBJ2-1; D tentatively reads TRBD1 or TRBD2 (6 bases each). V lost 5 bases to trimming and J lost 8 bases, with 19 bases between them. CDR3 size: 15 residues. From germline, CDR1 is MNHNY and CDR2 SVGAGI (reference sequence). The CDR3 loop reads CASSHTSVGGHEQFF. The CDR3 nucleotides read TGTGCCAGCAGTCACACCAGCGTGGGGGGCCATGAGCAGTTCTTC.

The chain joins TRBV28 to TRBJ1-1; D perhaps matches TRBD1 (5 bases). CDR3 size: 13 residues. Germline V gene sequence: CDR1 MDHEN, CDR2 SYDVKM. V gave up 2 bases and J gave up 11 bases, with 15 bases separating them. CDR3 in DNA: TGTGCCAGCAGTTTAAGGGGCTTCGGGGTCGCTTTCTTT. Translated, it gives CASSLRGFGVAFF.

The V call is TRBV7-9, the J call TRBJ2-3; D tentatively fits TRBD1 or TRBD2 (5 bases each). Looked up from germline, CDR1 is SEHNR and CDR2 is FQNEAQ (reference sequence). Trimming left V 5 bases short and J 2 bases short, with 11 bases between. The CDR3 runs to 14 residues. Here the CDR3 DNA reads TGTGCCAGCAGCCGGGGCATAACCACAGATACGCAGTATTTT. It yields the protein CASSRGITTDTQYF. The full variable domain, with the rest looked up from reference TRBV7-9 and TRBJ2-3, is DTGVSQNPRHKITKRGQNVTFRCDPISEHNRLYWYRQTLGQGPEFLTYFQNEAQLEKSRLLSDRFSAERPKGSFSTLEIQRTEQGDSAMYLCASSRGITTDTQYFGPGTRLTVL.

This sequence joins TRBV27 and TRBJ2-3; the D is unclear. Looked up from germline, CDR1 is MNHEY and CDR2 is SMNVEV (reference sequence). V lost 4 bases to trimming and J lost 6 bases, with 14 bases between them. The CDR3 spans 14 residues. CDR3: CASSSLLLGDTQYF. The CDR3 DNA reads TGTGCCAGCAGTTCTCTGTTGCTCGGGGATACGCAGTATTTT.

V usage is TRBV30 and J usage is TRBJ2-7, with TRBD2 matching 9 bases. The CDR3 totals 18 residues. The ends lost 1 base at V and 3 bases at J; junction bases unmatched: 16. Germline V lookup: CDR1 GTSNPN, CDR2 SVGIG (reference sequence). CDR3 in DNA: TGTGCCTGGAGTGCCCTCCCGACTAGCGGAAGCTACCACTACGAGCAGTACTTC. It translates to CAWSALPTSGSYHYEQYF.